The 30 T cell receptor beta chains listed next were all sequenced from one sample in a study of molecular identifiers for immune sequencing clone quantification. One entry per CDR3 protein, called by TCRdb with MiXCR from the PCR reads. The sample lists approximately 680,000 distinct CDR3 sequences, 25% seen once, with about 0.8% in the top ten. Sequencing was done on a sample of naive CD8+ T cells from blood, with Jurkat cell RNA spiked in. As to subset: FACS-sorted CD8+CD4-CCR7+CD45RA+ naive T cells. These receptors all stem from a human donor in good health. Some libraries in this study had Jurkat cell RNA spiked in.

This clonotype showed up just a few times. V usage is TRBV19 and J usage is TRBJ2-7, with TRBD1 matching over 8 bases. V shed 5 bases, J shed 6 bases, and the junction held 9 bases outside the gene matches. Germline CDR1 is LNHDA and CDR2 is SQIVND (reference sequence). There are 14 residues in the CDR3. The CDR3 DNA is TGTGCCAGTAGTGATGGACAGGGTGATGTCGAGCAGTACTTC. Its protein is CASSDGQGDVEQYF. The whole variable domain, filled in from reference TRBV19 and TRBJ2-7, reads DGGITQSPKYLFRKEGQNVTLSCEQNLNHDAMYWYRQDPGQGLRLIYYSQIVNDFQKGDIAEGYSVSREKKESFPLTVTSAQKNPTAFYLCASSDGQGDVEQYFGPGTRLTVT.

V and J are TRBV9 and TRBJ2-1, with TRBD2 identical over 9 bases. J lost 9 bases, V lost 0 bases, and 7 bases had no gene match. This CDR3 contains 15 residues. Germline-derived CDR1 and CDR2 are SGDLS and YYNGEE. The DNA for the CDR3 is TGTGCCAGCAGCGTAGGCGGGAGGGCCGGGTGTGAGCAGTTCTTC. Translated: CASSVGGRAGCEQFF. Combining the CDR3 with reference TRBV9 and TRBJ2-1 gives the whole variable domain DSGVTQTPKHLITATGQRVTLRCSPRSGDLSVYWYQQSLDQGLQFLIQYYNGEERAKGNILERFSAQQFPDLHSELNLSSLELGDSALYFCASSVGGRAGCEQFFGPGTRLTVL.

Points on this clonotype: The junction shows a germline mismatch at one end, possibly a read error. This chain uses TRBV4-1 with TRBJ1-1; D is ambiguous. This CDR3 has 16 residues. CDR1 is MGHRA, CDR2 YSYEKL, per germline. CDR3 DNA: TGCGCCAGCAGCCAACCGGACCAGCTTTTGAACACTGAAGCTTCCTTT. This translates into CASSQPDQLLNTEASF.

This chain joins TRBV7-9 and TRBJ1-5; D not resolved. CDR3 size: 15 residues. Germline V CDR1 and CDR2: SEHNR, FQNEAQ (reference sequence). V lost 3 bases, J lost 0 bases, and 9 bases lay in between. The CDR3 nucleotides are TGTGCCAGCAGCTTTTCTCGGGATAGCAATCAGCCCCAGCATTTT. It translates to CASSFSRDSNQPQHF.

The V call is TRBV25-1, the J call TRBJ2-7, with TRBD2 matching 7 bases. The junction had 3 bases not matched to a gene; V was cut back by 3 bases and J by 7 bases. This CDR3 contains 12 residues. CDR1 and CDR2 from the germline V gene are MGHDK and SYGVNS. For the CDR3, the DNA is TGTGCCAGCAGTGAGATCGGGGGGGAGCAGTACTTC. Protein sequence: CASSEIGGEQYF.

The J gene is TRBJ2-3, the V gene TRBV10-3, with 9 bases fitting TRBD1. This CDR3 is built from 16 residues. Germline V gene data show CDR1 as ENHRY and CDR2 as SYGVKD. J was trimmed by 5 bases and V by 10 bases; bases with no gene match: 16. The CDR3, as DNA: TGTGCCACAGCCCCAGGGACAGGGCTGGCCGGAGATACGCAGTATTTT. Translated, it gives CATAPGTGLAGDTQYF.

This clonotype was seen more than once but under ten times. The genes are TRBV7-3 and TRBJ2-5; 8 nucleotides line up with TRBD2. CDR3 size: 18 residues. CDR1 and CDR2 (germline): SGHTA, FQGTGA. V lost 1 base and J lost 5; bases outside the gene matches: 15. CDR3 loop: CASSLNHLPGGSKETQYF. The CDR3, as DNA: TGTGCCAGCAGCTTAAACCACCTTCCGGGAGGGTCGAAGGAGACCCAGTACTTC.

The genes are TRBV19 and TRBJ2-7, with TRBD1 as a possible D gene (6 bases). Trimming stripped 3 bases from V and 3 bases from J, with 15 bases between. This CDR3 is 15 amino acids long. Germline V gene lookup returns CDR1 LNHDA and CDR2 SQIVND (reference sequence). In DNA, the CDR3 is TGTGCCAGTAGTATCCCCCGGCAGGGGTACTACGAGCAGTACTTC. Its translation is CASSIPRQGYYEQYF.

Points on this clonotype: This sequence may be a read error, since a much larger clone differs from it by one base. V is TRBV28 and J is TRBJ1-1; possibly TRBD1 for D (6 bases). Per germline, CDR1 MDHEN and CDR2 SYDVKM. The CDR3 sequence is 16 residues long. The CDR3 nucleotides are TGTGCCAGCAGTTGGGCGCGGGGGGCCCTGAACCCTGAAGCTTTCTTT. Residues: CASSWARGALNPEAFF.

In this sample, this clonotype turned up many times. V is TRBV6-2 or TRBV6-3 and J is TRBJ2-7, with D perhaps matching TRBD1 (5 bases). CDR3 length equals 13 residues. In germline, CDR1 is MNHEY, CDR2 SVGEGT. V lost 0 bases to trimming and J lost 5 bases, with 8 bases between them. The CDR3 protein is CASSYSDMNEQYF. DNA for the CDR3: TGTGCCAGCAGTTACTCGGACATGAACGAGCAGTACTTC.

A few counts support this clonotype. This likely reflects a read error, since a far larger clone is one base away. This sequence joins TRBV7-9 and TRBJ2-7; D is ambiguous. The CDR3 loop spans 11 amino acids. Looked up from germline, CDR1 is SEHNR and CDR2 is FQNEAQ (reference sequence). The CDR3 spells CASSRGYEQCF. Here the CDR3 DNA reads TGTGCCAGCAGCCGAGGATACGAGCAGTGCTTC.

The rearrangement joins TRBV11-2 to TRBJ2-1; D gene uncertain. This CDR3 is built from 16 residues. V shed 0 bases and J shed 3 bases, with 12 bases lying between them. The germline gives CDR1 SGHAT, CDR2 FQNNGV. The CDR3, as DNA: TGTGCCAGCAGCTTAGAACCTCTAGTGGTCTACAATGAGCAGTTCTTC. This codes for CASSLEPLVVYNEQFF.

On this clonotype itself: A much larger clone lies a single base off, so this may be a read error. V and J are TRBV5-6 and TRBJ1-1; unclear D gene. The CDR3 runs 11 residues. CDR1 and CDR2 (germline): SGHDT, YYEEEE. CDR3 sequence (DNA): TGTGCCAGCAGCGTCGGGGAGGTCGCTCTCTTT. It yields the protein CASSVGEVALF.

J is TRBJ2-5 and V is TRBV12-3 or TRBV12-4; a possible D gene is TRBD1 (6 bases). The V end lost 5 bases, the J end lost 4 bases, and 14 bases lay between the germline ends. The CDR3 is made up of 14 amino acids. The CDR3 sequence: CASSTPEGGETQYF. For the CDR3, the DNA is TGTGCCAGCAGTACACCGGAAGGGGGAGAGACCCAGTACTTC.

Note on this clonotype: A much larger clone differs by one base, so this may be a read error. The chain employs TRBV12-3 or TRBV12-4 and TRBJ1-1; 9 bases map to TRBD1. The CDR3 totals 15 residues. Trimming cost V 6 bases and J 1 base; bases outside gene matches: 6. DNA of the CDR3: TGTGCCAGCAGACACAGGGGGCAACGGAACACTGAAGCTTTCTTT. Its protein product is CASRHRGQRNTEAFF.

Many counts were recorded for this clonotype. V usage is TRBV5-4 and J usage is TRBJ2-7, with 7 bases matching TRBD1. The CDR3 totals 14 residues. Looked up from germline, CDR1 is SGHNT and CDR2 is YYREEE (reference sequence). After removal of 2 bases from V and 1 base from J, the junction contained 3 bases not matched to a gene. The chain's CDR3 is CASSFTGVSYEQYF. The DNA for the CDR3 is TGTGCCAGCAGCTTCACAGGGGTGTCCTACGAGCAGTACTTC.

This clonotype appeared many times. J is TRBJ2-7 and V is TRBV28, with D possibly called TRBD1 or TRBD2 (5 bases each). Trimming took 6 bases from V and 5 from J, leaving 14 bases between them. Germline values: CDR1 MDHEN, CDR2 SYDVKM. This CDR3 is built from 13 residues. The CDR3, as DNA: TGTGCCAGCAGCTCCGGGGCCCCGAACGAGCAGTACTTC. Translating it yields CASSSGAPNEQYF. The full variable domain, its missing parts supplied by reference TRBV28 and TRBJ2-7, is DVKVTQSSRYLVKRTGEKVFLECVQDMDHENMFWYRQDPGLGLRLIYFSYDVKMKEKGDIPEGYSVSREKKERFSLILESASTNQTSMYLCASSSGAPNEQYFGPGTRLTVT.

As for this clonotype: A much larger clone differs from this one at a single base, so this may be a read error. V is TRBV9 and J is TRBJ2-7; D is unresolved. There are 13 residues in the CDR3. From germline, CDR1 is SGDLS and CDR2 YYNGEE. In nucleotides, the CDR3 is TGTGCCAGCAGCCCCCCCGCGACGTACGCGCAGTACTTC. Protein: CASSPPATYAQYF.

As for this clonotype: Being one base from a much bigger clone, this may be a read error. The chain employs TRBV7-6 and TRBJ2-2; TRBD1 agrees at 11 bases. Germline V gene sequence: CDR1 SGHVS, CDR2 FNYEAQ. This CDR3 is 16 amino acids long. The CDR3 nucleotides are TGTGCCAGCAGCATTGAGGACAGGGGGCTCACCGGGGAGCTGCTTTTT. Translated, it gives CASSIEDRGLTGELLF.

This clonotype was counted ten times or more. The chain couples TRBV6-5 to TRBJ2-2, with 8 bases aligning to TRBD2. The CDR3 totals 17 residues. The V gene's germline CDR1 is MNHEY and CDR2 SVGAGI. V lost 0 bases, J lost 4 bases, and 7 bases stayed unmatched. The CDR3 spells CASSYSHSGGSTGELFF. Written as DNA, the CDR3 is TGTGCCAGCAGTTACTCGCACAGCGGGGGAAGCACCGGGGAGCTGTTTTTT.

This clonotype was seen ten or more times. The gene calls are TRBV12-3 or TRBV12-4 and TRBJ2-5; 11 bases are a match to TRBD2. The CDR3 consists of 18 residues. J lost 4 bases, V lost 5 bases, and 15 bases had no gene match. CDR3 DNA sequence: TGTGCCAGCAGTCCCGGGACTAGCGGCACTAGTTTAGTAGAGACCCAGTACTTC. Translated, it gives CASSPGTSGTSLVETQYF.

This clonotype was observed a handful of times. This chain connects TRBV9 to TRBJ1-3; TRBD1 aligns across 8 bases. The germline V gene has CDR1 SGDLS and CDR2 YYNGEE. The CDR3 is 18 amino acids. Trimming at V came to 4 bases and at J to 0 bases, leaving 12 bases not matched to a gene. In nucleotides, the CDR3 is TGTGCCAGCAGCTCCTCAATCTCGACAGGGGCCTCTGGAAACACCATATATTTT. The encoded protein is CASSSSISTGASGNTIYF. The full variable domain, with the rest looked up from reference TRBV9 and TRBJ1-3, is DSGVTQTPKHLITATGQRVTLRCSPRSGDLSVYWYQQSLDQGLQFLIQYYNGEERAKGNILERFSAQQFPDLHSELNLSSLELGDSALYFCASSSSISTGASGNTIYFGEGSWLTVV.

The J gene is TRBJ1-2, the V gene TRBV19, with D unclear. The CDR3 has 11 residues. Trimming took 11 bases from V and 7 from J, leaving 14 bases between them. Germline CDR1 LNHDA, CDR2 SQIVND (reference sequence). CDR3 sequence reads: CAGMDGCGYTF. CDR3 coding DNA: TGTGCCGGGATGGACGGCTGTGGCTACACCTTC.

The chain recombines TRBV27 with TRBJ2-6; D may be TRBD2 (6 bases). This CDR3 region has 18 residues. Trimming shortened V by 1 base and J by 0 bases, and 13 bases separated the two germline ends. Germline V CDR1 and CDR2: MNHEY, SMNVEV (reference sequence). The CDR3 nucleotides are TGTGCCAGCAGTTTATACGGGGGAACCGACTCTGGGGCCAACGTCCTGACTTTC. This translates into CASSLYGGTDSGANVLTF.

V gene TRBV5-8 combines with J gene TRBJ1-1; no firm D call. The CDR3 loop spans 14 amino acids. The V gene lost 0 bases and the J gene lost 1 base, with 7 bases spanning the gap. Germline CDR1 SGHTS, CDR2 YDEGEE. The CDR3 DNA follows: TGTGCCAGCAGCTTGGTTTCCCCGAACACTGAAGCTTTCTTT. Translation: CASSLVSPNTEAFF. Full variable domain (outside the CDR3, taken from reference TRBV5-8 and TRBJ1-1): EAGVTQSPTHLIKTRGQQATLRCSPISGHTSVYWYQQALGLGLQFLLWYDEGEERNRGNFPPRFSGRQFPNYSSELNVNALELEDSALYLCASSLVSPNTEAFFGQGTRLTVV.

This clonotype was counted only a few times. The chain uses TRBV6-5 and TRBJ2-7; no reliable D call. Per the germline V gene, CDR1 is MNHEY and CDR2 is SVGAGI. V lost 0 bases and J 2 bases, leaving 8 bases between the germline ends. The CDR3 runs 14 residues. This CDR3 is CASSYSPETYEQYF. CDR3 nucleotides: TGTGCCAGCAGTTACTCGCCAGAGACCTACGAGCAGTACTTC.

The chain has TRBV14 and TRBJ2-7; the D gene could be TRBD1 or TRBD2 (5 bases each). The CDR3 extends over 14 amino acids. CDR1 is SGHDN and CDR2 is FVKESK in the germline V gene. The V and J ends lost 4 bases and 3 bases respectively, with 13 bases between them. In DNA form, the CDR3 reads TGTGCCAGCAGCCTGACCGGGACGATCTACGAGCAGTACTTC. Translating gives CASSLTGTIYEQYF.

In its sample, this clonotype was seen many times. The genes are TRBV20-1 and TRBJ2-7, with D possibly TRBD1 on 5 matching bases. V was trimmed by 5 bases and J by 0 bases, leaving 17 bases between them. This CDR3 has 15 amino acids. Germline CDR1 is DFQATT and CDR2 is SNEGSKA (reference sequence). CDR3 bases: TGCAGTGCTCGACGGGCGAGACAGAGCTCCTACGAGCAGTACTTC. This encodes CSARRARQSSYEQYF.

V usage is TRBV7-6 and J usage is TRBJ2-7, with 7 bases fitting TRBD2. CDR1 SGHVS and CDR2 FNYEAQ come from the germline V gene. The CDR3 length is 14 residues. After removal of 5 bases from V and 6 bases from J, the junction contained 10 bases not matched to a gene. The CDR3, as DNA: TGTGCCAGCAGCGCCTCCTCTGGCGGGAGCGAGCAGTACTTC. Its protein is CASSASSGGSEQYF.

CDR3 in DNA: TGTGCCAGCAGTTACATTGCAGGGGGCCCGGCAGATACGCAGTATTTT. It translates to CASSYIAGGPADTQYF. The chain has TRBV6-2 or TRBV6-3 and TRBJ2-3; 8 positions match TRBD1. The J segment lost 4 bases and the V segment lost 2 bases, leaving 8 bases of the junction unmatched. Germline CDR1 and CDR2: MNHEY and SVGEGT. The CDR3 is 16 amino acids.